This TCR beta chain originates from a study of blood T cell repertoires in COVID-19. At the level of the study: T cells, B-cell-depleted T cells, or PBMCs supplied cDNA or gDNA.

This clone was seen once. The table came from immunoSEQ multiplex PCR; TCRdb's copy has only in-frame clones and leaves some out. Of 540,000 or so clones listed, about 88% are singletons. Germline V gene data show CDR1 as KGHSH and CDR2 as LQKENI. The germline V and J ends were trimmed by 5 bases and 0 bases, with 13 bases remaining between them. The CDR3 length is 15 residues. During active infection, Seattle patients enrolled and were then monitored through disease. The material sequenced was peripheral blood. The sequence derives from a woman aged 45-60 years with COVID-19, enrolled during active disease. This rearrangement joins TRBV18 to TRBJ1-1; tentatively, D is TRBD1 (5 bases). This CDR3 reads CASSTVTAMNTEAFF. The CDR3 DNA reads TGTGCCAGCTCAACAGTGACAGCGATGAACACTGAAGCTTTCTTT.